The following is a TCR beta chain sequence with its context. Its target is not known. This record comes from a study of identical twins. The study, taken as a whole, reports: Models predicted less out-of-frame TCR alpha sharing in monozygotic twins than was found. A lower insertion count was a feature of abundant cord blood beta clonotypes, with no such feature in memory repertoires. Possibly, invariant MAIT and iNKT cells partly confounded zero-insertion analyses.

Template switching (which added a universal primer site) was used, and cDNA carried unique molecular identifiers. TCRdb analysed the 5' RACE reads with MiXCR anew, one entry per CDR3 protein. There are 500,000 or so distinct CDR3 sequences in the sample; about 14% occur only once, and approximately 0.52% lies in the top ten. The trim removed 6 bases at V and 7 bases at J, leaving 7 bases unmatched. Germline V gene sequence: CDR1 MNHNS, CDR2 SASEGT. CDR3 length equals 14 residues. The same sample was also used in a study of yellow fever vaccine responses in identical twins.

This sequence originates from a young woman in good health. The chain carries TRBV6-1 and TRBJ2-2, with TRBD2 identical over 8 bases. The source material was CD4+ T cells sorted from blood. For the CDR3, the DNA is TGTGCCAGCAGGAAGATAGCGGGAAGCGGGGAGCTGTTTTTT. Protein sequence: CASRKIAGSGELFF.